Below, 21 T cell receptor beta chains from the same sample are listed, as sequenced in a study of T cells in women clearing cervical HPV infection (dated by TCRdb to between 2018 and 2020). The library was produced with the immunoSEQ multiplex PCR assay. Here the immuneACCESS table is served through TCRdb, limited to in-frame sequences with V and J called. Missing clones are a known gap in these copies; in checked studies unresolved V genes cover under half, and the rest lacks a known reason. This sample's table contains about 46,000 clones. The leading ten clones occupy approximately 34% of the sample. Sequences were obtained from blood buffy coat. The receptor source for this set is a woman aged 18 to 75 with a cervical HPV16 infection that either progressed to CIN3+ or cleared (not recorded which).

A word on this clone: With the read ending 3 residues before the CDR3 end, the germline J gene is used to fill in that end. This chain uses TRBV19 with TRBJ2-7; 9 nucleotides agree with TRBD1. This CDR3 region has 16 residues. Germline V lookup: CDR1 LNHDA, CDR2 SQIVND (reference sequence). Trimming cost V 0 bases and J 5 bases; bases outside gene matches: 8. The sequenced CDR3 bases are TGTGCCAGTAGTATAGAGTCCGGGACAGGGTTCCACGAG. Protein sequence: CASSIESGTGFHE. In full, the CDR3 is CASSIESGTGFHEQYF.

About this clone itself: The read finishes 3 residues shy of the CDR3 end, and the germline J gene is used to complete it. The V gene is TRBV19, the J gene TRBJ1-2; 11 nucleotides line up with TRBD1. CDR3 size: 17 residues. V lost 3 bases, J lost 0 bases, and 6 bases stayed unmatched. CDR1 is LNHDA, CDR2 SQIVND, per germline (reference sequence). CDR3 amino acids: CASSMGTGGLANYGYTF. The part of the CDR3 DNA that was read is TGTGCCAGTAGTATGGGGACAGGGGGTCTAGCTAACTATGGC. The whole variable domain, filled in from reference TRBV19 and TRBJ1-2, reads DGGITQSPKYLFRKEGQNVTLSCEQNLNHDAMYWYRQDPGQGLRLIYYSQIVNDFQKGDIAEGYSVSREKKESFPLTVTSAQKNPTAFYLCASSMGTGGLANYGYTFGSGTRLTVV.

Note on this clone: The junction and the germline gene differ at one end; a read error may be behind it. The read falls 3 residues short of the CDR3 end, and the missing part is taken from the germline J gene. The chain couples TRBV7-7 to TRBJ2-1; 10 positions match TRBD2. The CDR3 is made up of 17 amino acids. Germline lookup yields CDR1 SSHAT and CDR2 FNYEAQ (reference sequence). The part of the CDR3 DNA that was read is TGTGCTAGCAGCCGAGAATTAGCGGGGGGTAGGTTCAATGAG. It codes for CASSRELAGGRFNE. The CDR3 in its entirety is CASSRELAGGRFNEQFF.

About this clone itself: The read falls 3 residues short of the CDR3 end, and the missing part is taken from the germline J gene. This chain links TRBV29-1 with TRBJ1-4, with a possible D match to TRBD1 (6 bases). The CDR3 is 14 amino acids. The germline V gene encodes CDR1 SQVTM and CDR2 ANQGSEA. The V end was cut by 5 bases, the J end by 4 bases, with 14 bases between. The CDR3 DNA, read in part, is TGCAGCGTTCACGCAGGGGCCTATAATGAAAAA. Protein product: CSVHAGAYNEK. The CDR3 reads in full as CSVHAGAYNEKLFF.

On this clone: The CDR3 end lies 3 residues beyond the end of the read and is filled in from the germline J gene. V and J are TRBV20-1 and TRBJ1-4, with D unresolved. V was clipped by 2 bases and J by 0 bases, with 13 bases between them. The CDR3 runs to 16 residues. Germline loops: CDR1 DFQATT, CDR2 SNEGSKA (reference sequence). CDR3 DNA (partial): TGCAGTGCTAGAAGGGTTTGGGTAGCAACTAATGAAAAA. It specifies CSARRVWVATNEK. The CDR3, in full, reads CSARRVWVATNEKLFF.

With regard to this clone: The missing CDR3 end, 3 residues past where the read stops, is filled in from the germline J gene. Other DNA sequences within the sample encode an identical CDR3. The chain uses TRBV18 and TRBJ1-5, with D uncertain. Trimming stripped 3 bases from V and 6 bases from J, with 9 bases between. Germline V gene sequence: CDR1 KGHSH, CDR2 LQKENI. The CDR3 is 13 amino acids. CDR3 loop: CASSPSEGQPQHF. The CDR3 DNA, read in part, is TGTGCCAGCTCACCGAGTGAGGGTCAGCCC.

Points on this clone: The sequence runs out 3 residues before the end of the CDR3; the remainder is reconstructed from the germline J gene. J is TRBJ2-7 and V is TRBV19; 10 bases agree with TRBD1. In germline, CDR1 is LNHDA, CDR2 SQIVND (reference sequence). J gave up 3 bases and V 5 bases, and 4 bases lay outside the gene matches. The length of the CDR3 is 14 residues. Partial CDR3 DNA: TGTGCCAGTAGTGCCCGGGACAGGGGCTACGAG. Encoded protein: CASSARDRGYE. The CDR3 as a whole reads CASSARDRGYEQYF.

Details on this clone: The read comes to an end 3 residues before the CDR3 does, leaving the germline J gene to fill in the end. The chain is built from TRBV19 and TRBJ1-6, with D unresolved. Germline loops: CDR1 LNHDA, CDR2 SQIVND (reference sequence). The CDR3 sequence is 13 residues long. CDR3 region: CASSPPVTSPLHF. Incomplete CDR3 DNA: TGTGCCAGTAGTCCCCCAGTGACTAGCCCC.

Incomplete CDR3 DNA: TGTGCCAGTAGTATATCGCAGGTCTCGGCGAGCTATGGC. Protein: CASSISQVSASYG. The entire CDR3 is CASSISQVSASYGYTF. V and J are TRBV19 and TRBJ1-2; D unresolved. The read is 3 residues too short to cover the CDR3 end, so that end is filled in from the germline J gene. Trimming cost V 2 bases and J 4 bases, with 17 bases left between them. CDR1 and CDR2 from the germline V gene are LNHDA and SQIVND (reference sequence). The CDR3 consists of 16 residues. Based on the CDR3 plus reference TRBV19 and TRBJ1-2, the full variable domain is DGGITQSPKYLFRKEGQNVTLSCEQNLNHDAMYWYRQDPGQGLRLIYYSQIVNDFQKGDIAEGYSVSREKKESFPLTVTSAQKNPTAFYLCASSISQVSASYGYTFGSGTRLTVV.

In the case of this clone: The CDR3 goes on 3 residues after the read ends, and that part is filled in from the germline J gene. The rearrangement links TRBV5-1 to TRBJ2-3, with 10 positions matching TRBD1. The ends lost 4 bases at V and 5 bases at J; junction bases unmatched: 19. CDR1 is SGHRS and CDR2 is YFSETQ in the germline V gene. This CDR3 has 19 amino acids. CDR3 DNA (partial): TGCGCCAGCAGCCCCCCTATTAGACCGGGACAGGGGCTGGGAGATACG. As protein: CASSPPIRPGQGLGDT. The entire CDR3 sequence reads CASSPPIRPGQGLGDTQYF.

Regarding this clone: Read coverage stops 3 residues before the CDR3 terminus; the germline J gene supplies the remainder. V gene TRBV29-1 combines with J gene TRBJ2-1; 9 nucleotides agree with TRBD1. The CDR3 extends over 15 amino acids. The junction had 3 bases not matched to a gene; V was cut back by 1 base and J by 2 bases. The V gene's germline CDR1 is SQVTM and CDR2 ANQGSEA. Incomplete CDR3 DNA: TGCAGCGTTGAAGCCGGGACAGGGCCCTACAATGAG. Amino acid sequence: CSVEAGTGPYNE. In full, the CDR3 reads CSVEAGTGPYNEQFF.

A remark on this clone: The read halts 3 residues ahead of the CDR3 end, with the missing end drawn from the germline J gene. The rearrangement links TRBV7-8 to TRBJ2-4, with unresolved D. CDR1 SGHVS and CDR2 FQNEAQ come from the germline V gene. This CDR3 is built from 18 residues. With 3 bases removed from V and 2 bases from J, the gap between germline ends came to 20 bases. Partial CDR3 DNA: TGTGCCAGCAGCTTTATCTCTTGGCAAGATTTTTCCAAAAACATT. Residues: CASSFISWQDFSKNI. The whole CDR3 protein reads CASSFISWQDFSKNIQYF.

Worth noting for this clone: The read is 3 residues too short to cover the CDR3 end, so that end is filled in from the germline J gene. This chain links TRBV19 with TRBJ1-1, with 8 bases aligning to TRBD1. V was pared by 0 bases and J by 5 bases, with 5 bases of the junction left unmatched. The CDR3 has 15 residues. Germline V CDR1 and CDR2: LNHDA, SQIVND (reference sequence). The CDR3 protein is CASSIDTGGGTEAFF. The part of the CDR3 DNA that was read is TGTGCCAGTAGTATAGACACAGGGGGAGGAACTGAA. Complete variable domain (other parts from reference TRBV19 and TRBJ1-1): DGGITQSPKYLFRKEGQNVTLSCEQNLNHDAMYWYRQDPGQGLRLIYYSQIVNDFQKGDIAEGYSVSREKKESFPLTVTSAQKNPTAFYLCASSIDTGGGTEAFFGQGTRLTVV.

Concerning this clone: The read comes to an end 3 residues before the CDR3 does, leaving the germline J gene to fill in the end. This chain connects TRBV11-2 to TRBJ1-2; D not certain. The length of the CDR3 is 15 residues. CDR1 SGHAT and CDR2 FQNNGV come from the germline V gene. Between the trimmed V and J ends, which lost 0 bases and 5 bases, there was a span of 13 bases. CDR3 DNA (partial): TGTGCCAGCAGCTTAGAAACCCAGGAAAGTTATGGC. Translating it yields CASSLETQESYG. In full, the CDR3 reads CASSLETQESYGYTF.

As to this clone: The sequenced fragment ends 3 residues before the CDR3 boundary, so the rest is inferred from the germline J gene. The rearrangement links TRBV19 to TRBJ1-5, with 9 bases identical to TRBD1. V gave up 5 bases and J gave up 0 bases; unmatched junction bases: 14. Germline CDR1 and CDR2: LNHDA and SQIVND (reference sequence). The CDR3 extends over 19 amino acids. The sequenced part of the CDR3 DNA is TGTGCCAGTAGTGTACTAACCGGGACAGGGTTGGCTAGCAATCAGCCC. As protein: CASSVLTGTGLASNQP. The full CDR3 is CASSVLTGTGLASNQPQHF.

For this clone: The read terminates 3 residues ahead of where the CDR3 ends, so the germline J gene completes it. This sequence joins TRBV11-2 and TRBJ1-2; no definite D call. Germline CDR1 SGHAT, CDR2 FQNNGV. CDR3 length equals 14 residues. The V end lost 1 base, the J end lost 5 bases, and 11 bases lay between the germline ends. The part of the CDR3 DNA that was read is TGTGCCAGCAGCTTAGGGGCAGCACTTTATGGC. Protein: CASSLGAALYG. Given in full, the CDR3 is CASSLGAALYGYTF.

In the case of this clone: Read sequence stops 3 residues before the CDR3 end, and the germline J gene provides the missing end. V usage is TRBV5-1 and J usage is TRBJ1-2; possibly TRBD1 for D (6 bases). This CDR3 is built from 14 residues. Germline-derived CDR1 and CDR2 are SGHRS and YFSETQ. Trimming left V 4 bases short and J 5 bases short, with 15 bases between. The part of the CDR3 DNA that was read is TGCGCCAGCAGCCCTGAGACAGGAGCGTATGGC. Its protein is CASSPETGAYG. The CDR3 in full is CASSPETGAYGYTF.

As for this clone: Coverage ceases 3 residues before the CDR3 finishes, and the germline J gene fills in the end. The chain has TRBV6-7 and TRBJ2-7, with D hard to call. TRBV6-7 is sorted into the ORF group, with uncertain function. The CDR3 spans 15 residues. The V end lost 0 bases, the J end lost 0 bases, and 9 bases lay between the germline ends. The CDR3 bases that were read are TGTGCCAGCAGTTACTCGAAGGCCTCCTCCTACGAG. It codes for CASSYSKASSYE. The whole CDR3 protein is CASSYSKASSYEQYF.

About this clone itself: The read falls 3 residues short of the CDR3 end, and the missing part is taken from the germline J gene. The gene calls are TRBV5-4 and TRBJ1-4; maybe TRBD1 (6 bases). Trimming took 4 bases from V and 8 from J, leaving 12 bases between them. The CDR3 has 13 residues. Germline V gene sequence: CDR1 SGHNT, CDR2 YYREEE (reference sequence). The CDR3 loop is CASSRTGNEKLFF. The sequenced CDR3 bases are TGTGCCAGCAGCAGAACAGGGAACGAAAAA.

Remarks on this clone: The read comes to an end 3 residues before the CDR3 does, leaving the germline J gene to fill in the end. V is TRBV10-1 and J is TRBJ2-2; D is perhaps TRBD1 (5 bases). There are 15 residues in the CDR3. Trimming stripped 5 bases from V and 1 base from J, with 11 bases between. From germline, CDR1 is WNHNN and CDR2 SYGVQD (reference sequence). The CDR3 spells CASSQIRENTGELFF. CDR3 DNA (partial): TGCGCCAGCAGTCAGATCAGGGAGAACACCGGGGAG.

Of note for this clone: The CDR3 is cut off 3 residues early in the read; its end comes from the germline J gene. The chain recombines TRBV6-1 with TRBJ1-5; D unclear. V shed 2 bases and J shed 8 bases, with 10 bases lying between them. The CDR3 spans 13 residues. The germline CDR1 and CDR2 sequences are MNHNS and SASEGT. The CDR3 reads CASSENYAEPQHF. The sequenced part of the CDR3 DNA is TGTGCCAGCAGTGAAAATTATGCGGAGCCC.